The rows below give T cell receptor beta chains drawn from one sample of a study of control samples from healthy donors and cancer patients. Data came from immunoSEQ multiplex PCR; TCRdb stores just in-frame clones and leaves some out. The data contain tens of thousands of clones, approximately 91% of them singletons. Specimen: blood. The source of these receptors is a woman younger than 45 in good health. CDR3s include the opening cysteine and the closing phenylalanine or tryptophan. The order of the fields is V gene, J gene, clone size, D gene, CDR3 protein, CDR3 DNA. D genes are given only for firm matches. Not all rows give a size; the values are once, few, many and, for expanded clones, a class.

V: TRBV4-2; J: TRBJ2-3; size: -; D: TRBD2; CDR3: CASSLSGSSTDTQYF; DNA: TGTGCCAGCAGCCTTAGCGGGAGTAGCACAGATACGCAGTATTTT
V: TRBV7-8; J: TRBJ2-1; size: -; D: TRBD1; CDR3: CASSLQGAGNNEQFF; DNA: TGTGCCAGCAGCTTACAGGGGGCTGGAAACAATGAGCAGTTCTTC
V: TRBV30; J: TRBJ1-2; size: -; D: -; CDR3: CAWSTGTNYGYTF; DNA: TGTGCCTGGAGCACAGGCACTAACTATGGCTACACCTTC
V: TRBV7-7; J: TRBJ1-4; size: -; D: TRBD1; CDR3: CASSSTGATNEKLFF; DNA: TGTGCCAGCAGCTCGACAGGGGCAACTAATGAAAAACTGTTTTTT
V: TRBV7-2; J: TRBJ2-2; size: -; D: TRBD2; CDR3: CASSRGGPNTGELFF; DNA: TGTGCCAGCAGCCGCGGGGGGCCGAACACCGGGGAGCTGTTTTTT
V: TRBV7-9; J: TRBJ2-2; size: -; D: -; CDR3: CASEGLYTGELFF; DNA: TGTGCCAGCGAGGGCTTATACACCGGGGAGCTGTTTTTT
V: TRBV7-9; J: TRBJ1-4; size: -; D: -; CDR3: CASSLEVEKLFF; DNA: TGTGCCAGCAGCTTAGAGGTTGAAAAACTGTTTTTT
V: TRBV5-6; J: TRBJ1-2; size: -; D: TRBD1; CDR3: CASSPDRGSGYTF; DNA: TGTGCCAGCAGCCCGGACAGGGGCTCTGGCTACACCTTC
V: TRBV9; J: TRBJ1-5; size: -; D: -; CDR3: CASSGGEGIGQPQHF; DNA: TGTGCCAGCAGCGGCGGAGAGGGGATCGGTCAGCCCCAGCATTTT
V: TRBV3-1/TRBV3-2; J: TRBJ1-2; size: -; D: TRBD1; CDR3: CASSRQGRHGYTF; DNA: TGTGCCAGCAGCCGACAGGGGCGGCATGGCTACACCTTC
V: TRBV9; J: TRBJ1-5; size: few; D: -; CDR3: CASSEGEGRLGQPQHF; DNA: TGTGCCAGCAGCGAGGGGGAAGGGCGCTTGGGTCAGCCCCAGCATTTT
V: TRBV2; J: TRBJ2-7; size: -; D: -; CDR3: CASSLRANAEQYF; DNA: TGTGCCAGCAGTTTACGGGCTAATGCCGAGCAGTACTTC
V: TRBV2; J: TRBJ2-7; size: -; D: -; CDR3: CASSLQGTTYEQYF; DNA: TGTGCCAGCAGCCTTCAGGGGACCACCTACGAGCAGTACTTC
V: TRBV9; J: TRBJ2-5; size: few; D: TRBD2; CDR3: CASSIGLAGFQETQYF; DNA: TGTGCCAGCAGCATCGGACTAGCGGGGTTCCAAGAGACCCAGTACTTC
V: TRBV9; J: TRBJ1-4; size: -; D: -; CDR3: CASSVGGGANEKLFF; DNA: TGTGCCAGCAGCGTAGGTGGGGGGGCCAATGAAAAACTGTTTTTT
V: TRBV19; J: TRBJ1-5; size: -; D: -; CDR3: CASRGGNQPQHF; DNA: TGTGCCAGTAGGGGGGGGAATCAGCCCCAGCATTTT